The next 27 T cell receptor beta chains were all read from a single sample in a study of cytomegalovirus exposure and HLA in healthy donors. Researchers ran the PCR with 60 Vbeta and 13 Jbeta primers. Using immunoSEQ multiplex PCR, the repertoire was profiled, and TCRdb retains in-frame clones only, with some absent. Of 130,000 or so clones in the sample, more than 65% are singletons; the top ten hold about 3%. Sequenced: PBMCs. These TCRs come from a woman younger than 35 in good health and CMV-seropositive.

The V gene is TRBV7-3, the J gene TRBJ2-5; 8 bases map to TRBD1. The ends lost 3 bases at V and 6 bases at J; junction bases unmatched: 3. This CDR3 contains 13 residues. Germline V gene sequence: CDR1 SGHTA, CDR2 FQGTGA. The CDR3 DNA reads TGTGCCAGCAGCTTGGACAGGGACAAGACCCAGTACTTC. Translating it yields CASSLDRDKTQYF.

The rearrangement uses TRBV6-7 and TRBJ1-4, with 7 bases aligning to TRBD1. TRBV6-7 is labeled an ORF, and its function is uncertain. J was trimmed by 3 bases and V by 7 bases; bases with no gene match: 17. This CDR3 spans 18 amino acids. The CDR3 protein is CASKTKVGQAHPNEKLFF. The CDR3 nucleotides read TGTGCCAGCAAAACAAAGGTAGGACAGGCCCACCCTAATGAAAAACTGTTTTTT.

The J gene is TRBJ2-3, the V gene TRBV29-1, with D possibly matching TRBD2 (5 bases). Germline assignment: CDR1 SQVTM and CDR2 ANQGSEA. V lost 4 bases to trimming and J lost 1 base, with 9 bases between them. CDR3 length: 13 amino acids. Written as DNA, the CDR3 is TGCAGCGTTGGGTACGGGGGCACAGATACGCAGTATTTT. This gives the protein CSVGYGGTDTQYF.

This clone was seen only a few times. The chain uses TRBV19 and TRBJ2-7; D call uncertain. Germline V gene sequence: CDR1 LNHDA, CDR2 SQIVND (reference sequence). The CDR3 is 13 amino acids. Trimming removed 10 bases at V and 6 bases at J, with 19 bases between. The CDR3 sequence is CATAEPNRLEQYF. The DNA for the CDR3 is TGTGCCACCGCGGAACCCAACCGACTCGAGCAGTACTTC.

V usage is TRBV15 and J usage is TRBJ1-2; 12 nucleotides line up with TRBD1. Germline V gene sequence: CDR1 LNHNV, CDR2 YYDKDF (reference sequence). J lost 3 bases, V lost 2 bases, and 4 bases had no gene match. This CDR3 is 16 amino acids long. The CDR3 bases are TGTGCCACCAGCAGATCGGGGACAGGGGGCGACTATGGCTACACCTTC. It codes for CATSRSGTGGDYGYTF.

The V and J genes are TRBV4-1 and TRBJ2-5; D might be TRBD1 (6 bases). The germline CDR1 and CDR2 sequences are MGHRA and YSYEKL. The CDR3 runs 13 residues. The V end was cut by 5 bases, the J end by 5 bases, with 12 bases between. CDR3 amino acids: CASSNRAKETQYF. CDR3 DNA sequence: TGCGCCAGCAGCAACAGGGCCAAGGAGACCCAGTACTTC.

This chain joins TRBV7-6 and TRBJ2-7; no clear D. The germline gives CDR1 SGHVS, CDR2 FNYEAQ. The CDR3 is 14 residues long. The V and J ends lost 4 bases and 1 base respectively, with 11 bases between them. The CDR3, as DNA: TGTGCCAGCAGCTCCAGTACAGAATCCTACGAGCAGTACTTC. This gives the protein CASSSSTESYEQYF.

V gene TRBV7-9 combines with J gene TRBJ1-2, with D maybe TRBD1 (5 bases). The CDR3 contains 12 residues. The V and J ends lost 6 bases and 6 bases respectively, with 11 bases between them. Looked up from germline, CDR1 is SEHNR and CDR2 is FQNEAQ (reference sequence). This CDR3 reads CASRWGDDGYTF. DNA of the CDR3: TGTGCCAGCAGGTGGGGGGATGATGGCTACACCTTC. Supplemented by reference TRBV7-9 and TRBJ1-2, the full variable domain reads DTGVSQNPRHKITKRGQNVTFRCDPISEHNRLYWYRQTLGQGPEFLTYFQNEAQLEKSRLLSDRFSAERPKGSFSTLEIQRTEQGDSAMYLCASRWGDDGYTFGSGTRLTVV.

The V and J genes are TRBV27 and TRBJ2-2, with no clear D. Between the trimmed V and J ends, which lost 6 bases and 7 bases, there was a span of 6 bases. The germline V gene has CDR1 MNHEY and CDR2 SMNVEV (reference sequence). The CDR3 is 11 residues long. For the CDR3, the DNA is TGTGCCAGCAGATGGAGCGGGGAGCTGTTTTTT. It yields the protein CASRWSGELFF.

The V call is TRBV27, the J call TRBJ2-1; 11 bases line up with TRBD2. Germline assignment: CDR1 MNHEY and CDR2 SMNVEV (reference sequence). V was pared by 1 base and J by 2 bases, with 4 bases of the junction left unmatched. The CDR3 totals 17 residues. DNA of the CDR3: TGTGCCAGCAGTTTATTTAGCGGGGGGGCCCCCTACAATGAGCAGTTCTTC. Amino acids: CASSLFSGGAPYNEQFF.

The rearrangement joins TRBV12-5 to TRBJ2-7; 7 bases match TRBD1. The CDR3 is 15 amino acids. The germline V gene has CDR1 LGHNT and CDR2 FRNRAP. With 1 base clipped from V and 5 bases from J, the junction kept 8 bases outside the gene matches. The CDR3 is CASGLATTGIHEQYF. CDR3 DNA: TGTGCTAGTGGTTTGGCAACGACAGGGATCCACGAGCAGTACTTC.

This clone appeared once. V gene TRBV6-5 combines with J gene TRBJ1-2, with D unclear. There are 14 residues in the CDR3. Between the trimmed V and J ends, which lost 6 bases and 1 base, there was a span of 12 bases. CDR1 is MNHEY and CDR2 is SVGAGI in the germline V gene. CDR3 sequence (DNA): TGTGCCAGCAGGTACCCCTCGCGTAACTATGGCTACACCTTC. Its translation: CASRYPSRNYGYTF.

The CDR3 nucleotides are TGCGCCAGCAGCTTGGTTCTCGGGGGTGGTAATGAAAAACTGTTTTTT. It specifies CASSLVLGGGNEKLFF. This rearrangement joins TRBV5-1 to TRBJ1-4; perhaps TRBD1 as D (5 bases). Between the trimmed V and J ends, which lost 0 bases and 4 bases, there was a span of 13 bases. The CDR3 has 16 amino acids. The germline gives CDR1 SGHRS, CDR2 YFSETQ.

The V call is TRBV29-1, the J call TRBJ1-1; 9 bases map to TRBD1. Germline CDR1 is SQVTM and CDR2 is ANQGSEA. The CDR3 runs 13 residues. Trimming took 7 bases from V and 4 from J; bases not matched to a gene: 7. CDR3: CSGVQGAGTEAFF. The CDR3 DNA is TGCAGCGGGGTACAGGGGGCGGGCACTGAAGCTTTCTTT.

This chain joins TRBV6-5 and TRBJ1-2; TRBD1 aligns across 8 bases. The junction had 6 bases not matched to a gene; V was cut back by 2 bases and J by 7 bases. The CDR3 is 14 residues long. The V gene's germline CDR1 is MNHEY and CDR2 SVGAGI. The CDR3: CASSYLQGAGGYTF. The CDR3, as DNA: TGTGCCAGCAGTTACCTCCAGGGGGCGGGTGGCTACACCTTC.

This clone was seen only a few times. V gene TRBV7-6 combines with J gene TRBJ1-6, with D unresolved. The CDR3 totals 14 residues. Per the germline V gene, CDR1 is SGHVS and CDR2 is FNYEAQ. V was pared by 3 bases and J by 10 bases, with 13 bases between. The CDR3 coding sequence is TGTGCCAGCAGCTTTAGCCAGAGTCTGTCACCCCTCCACTTT. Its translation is CASSFSQSLSPLHF.

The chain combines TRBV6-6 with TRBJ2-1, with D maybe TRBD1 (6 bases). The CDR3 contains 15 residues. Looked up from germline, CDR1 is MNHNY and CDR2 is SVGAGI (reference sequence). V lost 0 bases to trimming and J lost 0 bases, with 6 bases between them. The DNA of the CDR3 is TGTGCCAGCAGTTACTCAGGGGGCTCCTACAATGAGCAGTTCTTC. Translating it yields CASSYSGGSYNEQFF.

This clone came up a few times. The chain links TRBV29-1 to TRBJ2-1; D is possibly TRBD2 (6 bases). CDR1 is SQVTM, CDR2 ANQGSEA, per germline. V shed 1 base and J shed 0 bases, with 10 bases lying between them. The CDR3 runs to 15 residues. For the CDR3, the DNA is TGCAGCGTTGAAGGGGACTTGAGCTCCTACAATGAGCAGTTCTTC. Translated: CSVEGDLSSYNEQFF.

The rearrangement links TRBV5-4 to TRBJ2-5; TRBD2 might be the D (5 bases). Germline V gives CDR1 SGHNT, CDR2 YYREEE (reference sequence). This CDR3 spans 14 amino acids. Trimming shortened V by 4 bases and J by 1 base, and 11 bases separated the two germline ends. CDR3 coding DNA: TGTGCCAGCAGCCCTCGGGCGGGCCAAGAGACCCAGTACTTC. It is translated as CASSPRAGQETQYF.

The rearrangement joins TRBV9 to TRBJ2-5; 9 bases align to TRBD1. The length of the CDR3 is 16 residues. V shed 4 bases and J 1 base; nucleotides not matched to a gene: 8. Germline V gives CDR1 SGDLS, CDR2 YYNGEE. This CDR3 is CASSPGTGRSQETQYF. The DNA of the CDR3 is TGTGCCAGCAGCCCTGGGACAGGGCGTTCCCAAGAGACCCAGTACTTC.

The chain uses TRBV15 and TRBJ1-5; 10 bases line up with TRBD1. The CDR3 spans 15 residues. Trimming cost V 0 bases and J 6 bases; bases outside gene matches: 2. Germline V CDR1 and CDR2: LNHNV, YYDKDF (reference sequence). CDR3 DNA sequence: TGTGCCACCAGCAGAGATGGACAGGGGGGTCAGCCCCAGCATTTT. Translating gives CATSRDGQGGQPQHF.

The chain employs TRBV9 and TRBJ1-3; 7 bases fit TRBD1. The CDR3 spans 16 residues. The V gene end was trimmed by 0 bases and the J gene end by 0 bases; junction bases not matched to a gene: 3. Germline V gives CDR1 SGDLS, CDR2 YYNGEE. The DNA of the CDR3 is TGTGCCAGCAGCGTAGTTGCAGGGGGCTCTGGAAACACCATATATTTT. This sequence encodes CASSVVAGGSGNTIYF.

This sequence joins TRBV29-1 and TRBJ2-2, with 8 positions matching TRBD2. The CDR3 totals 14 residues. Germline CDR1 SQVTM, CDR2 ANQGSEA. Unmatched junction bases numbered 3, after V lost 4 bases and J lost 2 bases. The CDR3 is CSVAGLDNTGELFF. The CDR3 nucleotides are TGCAGCGTTGCGGGACTAGATAACACCGGGGAGCTGTTTTTT.

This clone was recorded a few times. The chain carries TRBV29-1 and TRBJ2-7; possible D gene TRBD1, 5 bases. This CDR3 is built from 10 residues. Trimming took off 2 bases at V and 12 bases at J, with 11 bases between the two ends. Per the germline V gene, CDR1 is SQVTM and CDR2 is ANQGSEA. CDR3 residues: CSVEQGSRYF. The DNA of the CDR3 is TGCAGCGTTGAACAGGGCTCTCGGTACTTC.

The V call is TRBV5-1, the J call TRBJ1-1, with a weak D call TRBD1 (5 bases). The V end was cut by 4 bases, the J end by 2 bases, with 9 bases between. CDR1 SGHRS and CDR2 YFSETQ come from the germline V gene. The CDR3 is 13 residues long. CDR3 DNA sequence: TGCGCCAGCAGCCCCCAGGGTAACACTGAAGCTTTCTTT. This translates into CASSPQGNTEAFF.

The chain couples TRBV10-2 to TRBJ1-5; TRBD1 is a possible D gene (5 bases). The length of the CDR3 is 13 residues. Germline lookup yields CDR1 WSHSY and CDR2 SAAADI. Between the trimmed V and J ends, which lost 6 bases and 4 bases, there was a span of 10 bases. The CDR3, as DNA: TGCGCCAGCAGCCGACAGTTTAATCAGCCCCAGCATTTT. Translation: CASSRQFNQPQHF.

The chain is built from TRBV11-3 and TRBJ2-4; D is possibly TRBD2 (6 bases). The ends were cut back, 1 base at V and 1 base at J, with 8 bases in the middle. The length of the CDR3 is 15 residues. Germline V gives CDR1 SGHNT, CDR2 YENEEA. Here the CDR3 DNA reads TGTGCCAGCAGCTTAGGCACTAGCGCCAAAAACATTCAGTACTTC. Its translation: CASSLGTSAKNIQYF.